The TCR beta chain described here comes from a study of blood T cell repertoires in COVID-19. Across the study: COVID-19 samples from acute and convalescent phases originated in the United States, Italy and Spain. Sample material is recorded as cDNA or gDNA derived from T cells, B-cell-depleted T cells, or PBMCs.

Method: immunoSEQ multiplex PCR; TCRdb's copy keeps in-frame clones and lacks some. The sample yields some 300,000 clones, over 75% seen once. The participants were between roughly 18 and 89 years old and came from about two dozen US areas. Each participant's cohort was designated according to participant-reported clinical history. The V gene's germline CDR1 is SGDLS and CDR2 YYNGEE. V trimming: 4 bases; J trimming: 4 bases; junction bases outside the gene matches: 7. The CDR3 is 14 amino acids. The genes are TRBV9 and TRBJ2-5, with TRBD2 matching over 7 bases. The TCR comes from a woman in her 30s who had recovered from COVID-19. Sequences were obtained from PBMCs or T cells enriched from blood (not recorded which). CDR3 residues: CASSPRLAGETQYF. The CDR3 DNA reads TGTGCCAGCAGCCCCCGACTAGCCGGAGAGACCCAGTACTTC.